The 18 T cell receptor beta chains reported below all come from one sample, sequenced in a study of cytomegalovirus exposure and HLA in healthy donors. It was with 60 Vbeta and 13 Jbeta primers that the PCR ran. Profiling relied on immunoSEQ multiplex PCR, and the TCRdb table lists in-frame clones only, not all of them. The sample yields around 130,000 clones, approximately 82% seen once. Sequencing was done on a sample of PBMCs. The receptors derive from a boy under 10 years old in good health and CMV-seronegative.

The gene calls are TRBV4-1 and TRBJ2-1, with 9 bases matching TRBD1. This CDR3 is built from 13 residues. The V segment lost 2 bases and the J segment 8 bases; nucleotides outside the gene matches: 1. Germline-derived CDR1 and CDR2 are MGHRA and YSYEKL. The CDR3 is CASSQRQGDEQFF. The CDR3 DNA is TGCGCCAGCAGCCAAAGACAGGGGGATGAGCAGTTCTTC.

As concerns this clone: The junction does not match germline at one end; this may be a read error. V is TRBV4-3 and J is TRBJ2-3; the match to TRBD1 covers 10 bases. The CDR3 has 12 amino acids. CDR1 is LGHNA and CDR2 is YSLEER in the germline V gene. The CDR3 DNA reads TGCGCCAGCAGCCAAGAAGGGACAGGGGTTGGTTTT. Residues: CASSQEGTGVGF.

The table lists this clone with a count of one. The rearrangement links TRBV9 to TRBJ1-2; D remains ambiguous. Germline-derived CDR1 and CDR2 are SGDLS and YYNGEE. This CDR3 has 12 amino acids. The V end was cut by 3 bases, the J end by 6 bases, with 9 bases between. As DNA, the CDR3 is TGTGCCAGCAGCGCTACTTTGGATGGCTACACCTTC. This encodes CASSATLDGYTF.

The chain carries TRBV27 and TRBJ1-1; D is perhaps TRBD1 (6 bases). Germline CDR1 MNHEY, CDR2 SMNVEV (reference sequence). V lost 4 bases and J lost 3, with 12 bases in between. This CDR3 contains 14 residues. CDR3 DNA: TGTGCCAGCAGTTCCCAAACAGGGCACACTGAAGCTTTCTTT. Translation: CASSSQTGHTEAFF.

The rearrangement links TRBV6-1 to TRBJ1-1; a possible D gene is TRBD1 (6 bases). The CDR3 is 15 residues long. Trimming pared 4 bases from V and 5 bases from J, leaving 17 bases between. The germline CDR1 and CDR2 sequences are MNHNS and SASEGT. CDR3 region: CASSAPGALGTEAFF. CDR3 sequence (DNA): TGTGCCAGCAGTGCCCCAGGGGCGCTAGGGACTGAAGCTTTCTTT.

This clone was detected only a few times. The chain is built from TRBV10-3 and TRBJ2-1; the match to TRBD2 covers 7 bases. From germline, CDR1 is ENHRY and CDR2 SYGVKD. V lost 4 bases to trimming and J lost 8 bases; unmatched junction nucleotides: 5. This CDR3 has 13 residues. As DNA, the CDR3 is TGTGCCATCAGTGGACTAGCAGGTGATGAGCAGTTCTTC. Translated, it gives CAISGLAGDEQFF.

DNA for the CDR3: TGCAGCGTCACAAGACAGGGGCGGGAGATGAACACTGAAGCTTTCTTT. This translates into CSVTRQGREMNTEAFF. The chain has TRBV29-1 and TRBJ1-1; the match to TRBD1 covers 8 bases. This CDR3 is built from 16 residues. The ends lost 6 bases at V and 0 bases at J; junction bases unmatched: 12. Germline V gives CDR1 SQVTM, CDR2 ANQGSEA. Variable domain in full (rest from reference TRBV29-1 and TRBJ1-1): SAVISQKPSRDICQRGTSLTIQCQVDSQVTMMFWYRQQPGQSLTLIATANQGSEATYESGFVIDKFPISRPNLTFSTLTVSNMSPEDSSIYLCSVTRQGREMNTEAFFGQGTRLTVV.

This clone was observed once. V and J are TRBV6-5 and TRBJ1-2; D is undetermined. V was cut by 10 bases and J by 8 bases, with 5 bases left in between. Germline loops: CDR1 MNHEY, CDR2 SVGAGI. The CDR3 has 8 amino acids. The CDR3 DNA follows: TGTGCCACCGGGGGCTACACCTTC. It encodes CATGGYTF.

CDR3 sequence (DNA): TGTGCCAGCAGCCCCTTCTCCGGGAACCCGTATGAGCAGTACTTC. Protein sequence: CASSPFSGNPYEQYF. V and J are TRBV5-8 and TRBJ2-7; TRBD2 might be the D (5 bases). Trimming removed 4 bases at V and 7 bases at J, with 21 bases between. CDR1 is SGHTS and CDR2 is YDEGEE in the germline V gene. This CDR3 contains 15 residues.

The chain carries TRBV7-3 and TRBJ2-3; 8 positions agree with TRBD1. With 5 bases clipped from V and 0 bases from J, the junction kept 4 bases outside the gene matches. Germline values: CDR1 SGHTA, CDR2 FQGTGA. The CDR3 is 15 amino acids. Written as DNA, the CDR3 is TGTGCCAGCAGCCGAGGGACAGGCAGCACAGATACGCAGTATTTT. Protein product: CASSRGTGSTDTQYF.

V is TRBV2 and J is TRBJ1-2; 9 nucleotides align to TRBD1. The CDR3 loop spans 14 amino acids. J lost 1 base, V lost 7 bases, and 4 bases had no gene match. CDR1 SNHLY and CDR2 FYNNEI come from the germline V gene. The CDR3 DNA reads TGTGCCAGCAACCCGGGACAGGGTAACTATGGCTACACCTTC. Its translation is CASNPGQGNYGYTF.

V is TRBV25-1 and J is TRBJ1-1, with 7 bases lining up with TRBD1. The length of the CDR3 is 17 residues. With V trimmed by 1 base and J by 1 base, 9 bases remained unmatched. CDR1 MGHDK and CDR2 SYGVNS come from the germline V gene. The CDR3 DNA follows: TGTGCCAGCAGTGAATCCGGATGGACAGGCCCGAACACTGAAGCTTTCTTT. Its translation is CASSESGWTGPNTEAFF.

V gene TRBV18 combines with J gene TRBJ2-4; a possible D gene is TRBD2 (7 bases). V was cut by 8 bases and J by 6 bases, with 23 bases left in between. Germline V CDR1 and CDR2: KGHSH, LQKENI. The CDR3 is made up of 16 amino acids. This chain's CDR3 is CASNSRSGGDGNIQYF. CDR3 DNA: TGTGCCAGCAATTCTCGGTCGGGGGGCGATGGAAACATTCAGTACTTC.

V gene TRBV5-1 combines with J gene TRBJ2-7; the match to TRBD2 covers 10 bases. V gave up 0 bases and J gave up 4 bases; unmatched junction bases: 4. The CDR3 is 15 amino acids. Germline V gene sequence: CDR1 SGHRS, CDR2 YFSETQ. DNA of the CDR3: TGCGCCAGCAGCTTGGATCCGGGACTAGCGTACGAGCAGTACGTC. Its translation is CASSLDPGLAYEQYV.

The chain has TRBV19 and TRBJ1-1; 7 bases are a match to TRBD1. Germline CDR1 is LNHDA and CDR2 is SQIVND (reference sequence). There are 14 residues in the CDR3. Trimming took 1 base from V and 5 from J; bases not matched to a gene: 4. The CDR3 bases are TGTGCCAGTAGTATAGTGACAGGGACGACTGAAGCTTTCTTT. It translates to CASSIVTGTTEAFF.

The chain couples TRBV9 to TRBJ1-1; 7 positions match TRBD1. Germline-derived CDR1 and CDR2 are SGDLS and YYNGEE. CDR3 length equals 13 residues. V dropped 3 bases and J dropped 6; count of bases not matched to a gene: 5. The CDR3 reads CASSGQGRAEAFF. The DNA of the CDR3 is TGTGCCAGCAGCGGACAGGGTCGAGCTGAAGCTTTCTTT.

The V call is TRBV6-5, the J call TRBJ1-1; D remains unclear. The ends were cut back, 10 bases at V and 1 base at J, with 19 bases in the middle. The CDR3 is 15 residues long. In germline, CDR1 is MNHEY, CDR2 SVGAGI. This chain's CDR3 is CAISRVGSPNTEAFF. The CDR3 DNA follows: TGTGCCATTTCCCGGGTGGGGAGCCCGAACACTGAAGCTTTCTTT.

A note on this clone: Sequence at one end of the junction differs from germline and may be a read error. Other DNA sequences from this sample encode an identical CDR3 as well. Written as DNA, the CDR3 is TGCGCCAGTAGACGACAGAATTCACCCCTCCACTTT. Its translation is CASRRQNSPLHF. The chain employs TRBV19 and TRBJ1-6; possible D gene TRBD1, 5 bases. This CDR3 spans 12 amino acids. The germline V gene encodes CDR1 LNHDA and CDR2 SQIVND (reference sequence).